This T cell receptor beta chain was recorded in a study of T cells in Graves' hyperthyroidism and ophthalmopathy. Overall study context: Pretreatment peripheral blood was obtained at initial diagnosis.

The source material, RNA transcripts, was used to amplify TCR beta CDR3 regions. Primed by the HTBI set, a first-round RT-PCR was run on the TCR CDR3. MiXCR, applied by TCRdb to the multiplex PCR reads, yields one record per CDR3 protein. Here the sample spans roughly 100,000 distinct CDR3 sequences, approximately 50% being singletons. The V end lost 6 bases, the J end lost 6 bases, and 15 bases lay between the germline ends. The CDR3 covers 14 residues. CDR1 is LGHNT and CDR2 is FRNRAP in the germline V gene. This clonotype showed up just a few times. Patients aged 18 to 65 had newly diagnosed hyperthyroidism lasting under 2 months. Uncontrolled infection, other autoimmune disease, pregnancy or lactation disqualified patients from enrolment. Clinical symptoms, serum thyroxine, TRAb, thyroid ultrasound and orbital computed tomography established diagnosis.

The clonotype originates from a man aged 35 to 55 with Graves' hyperthyroidism. V gene TRBV12-5 combines with J gene TRBJ1-5; the D gene is possibly TRBD1 (5 bases). The specimen was blood. The CDR3 DNA is TGTGCTAGTGGCTCCGAGCAGGGTGTTCAGCCCCAGCATTTT. The encoded protein is CASGSEQGVQPQHF.